This TCR beta chain was observed in a study of T cells in localized non-small cell lung cancer. The data were produced by immunoSEQ multiplex PCR, yet TCRdb's version contains in-frame clones alone and is incomplete. The repertoire has some 11,000 clones, 80% to 90% of them found once; the top ten carry roughly 19%. About this clone: Its antigen remains unknown.

General study findings and limits: The tumor had only one region sequenced, so heterogeneity remains possible. Adjacent lung tissue had a median about 52 of the top 100 clones found in the tumor. Maximal T cell clonality occurred in uninvolved adjacent lung, with tumor ranking below it.

This TCR was recovered from a male donor at least 60 years old with stage I lung adenocarcinoma. This specimen consisted of peripheral blood, obtained before any cancer treatment.

The CDR3 nucleotides are TGCAGCGTCTCTACTACCGGGACAGGGGACCAGTACTTC. Amino acid sequence: CSVSTTGTGDQYF. The chain carries TRBV29-1 and TRBJ2-5, with TRBD1 matching 10 bases. Germline V lookup: CDR1 SQVTM, CDR2 ANQGSEA. The CDR3 loop spans 13 amino acids. V shed 6 bases and J 10 bases; nucleotides not matched to a gene: 11.